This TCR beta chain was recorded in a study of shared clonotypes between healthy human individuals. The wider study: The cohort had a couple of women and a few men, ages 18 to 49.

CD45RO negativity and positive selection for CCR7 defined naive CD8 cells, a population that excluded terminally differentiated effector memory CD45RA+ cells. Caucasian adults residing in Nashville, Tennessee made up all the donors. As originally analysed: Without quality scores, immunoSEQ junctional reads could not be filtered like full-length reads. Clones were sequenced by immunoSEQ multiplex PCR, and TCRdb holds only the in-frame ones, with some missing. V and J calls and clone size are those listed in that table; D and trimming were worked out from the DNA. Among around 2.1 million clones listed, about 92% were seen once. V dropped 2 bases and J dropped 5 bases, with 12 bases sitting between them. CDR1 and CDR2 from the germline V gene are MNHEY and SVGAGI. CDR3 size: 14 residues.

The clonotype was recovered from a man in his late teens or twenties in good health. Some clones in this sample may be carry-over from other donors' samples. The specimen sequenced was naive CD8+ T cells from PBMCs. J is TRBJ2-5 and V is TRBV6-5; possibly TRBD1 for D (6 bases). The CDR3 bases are TGTGCCAGCAGTTACAGGGGGATCGGGGAGACCCAGTACTTC. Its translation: CASSYRGIGETQYF.